A single TCR beta chain is shown here with its context. Its antigen is undetermined. Autoimmune disease history or systemic immunosuppression led to patient exclusion. V lost 3 bases and J 6 bases, leaving 12 bases between the germline ends. Germline values: CDR1 MDHEN, CDR2 SYDVKM. The CDR3 is 13 amino acids. Repertoires were generated with immunoSEQ multiplex PCR, while TCRdb's copy carries only in-frame clones and drops some. The sample holds tens of thousands of clones, over 75% seen once. This record belongs to a study of OX40 agonist ivuxolimab in advanced cancers. The overall study: Patients took ivuxolimab, an agonistic anti-OX40 (CD134) antibody.

Findings of the study overall: Dose levels from 0.1 to 3.0 mg/kg saw CD4+ and CD8+ blood T cells expand clonally by week 6. There were, on average, more expanded clones in CD8+ T cells than in CD4+.

This TCR derives from an adult with an advanced solid tumor such as melanoma, head and neck, liver or kidney cancer. The sample in question was CD4+ or CD8+ T cells sorted from blood, obtained in a trial of the OX40 agonist ivuxolimab. V and J are TRBV28 and TRBJ2-7; D gene ambiguous. CDR3 amino acids: CASSFGVWGEQYF. The CDR3 DNA is TGTGCCAGCAGTTTTGGGGTTTGGGGCGAGCAGTACTTC.